Shown below are 10 T cell receptor beta chains from a single sample sequenced in a study of shared clonotypes between healthy human individuals. The data were produced by immunoSEQ multiplex PCR, yet TCRdb's version contains in-frame clones alone and is incomplete. The repertoire holds about 2.3 million clones, with approximately 95% as singletons. The specimen sequenced was naive CD4+ T cells from PBMCs. As for subset: CD45RA+ positively selected. The receptors were sampled from a man in his late teens or twenties in good health. Some clones in this sample may be carry-over from other donors' samples.

The chain carries TRBV15 and TRBJ1-4, with 7 bases fitting TRBD1. CDR1 LNHNV and CDR2 YYDKDF come from the germline V gene (reference sequence). The CDR3 has 16 amino acids. The trim removed 3 bases at V and 7 bases at J, leaving 11 bases unmatched. This CDR3 reads CATSRLSGTVAEKLFF. CDR3 sequence (DNA): TGTGCCACCAGCAGGTTGTCAGGGACAGTGGCTGAAAAACTGTTTTTT.

The chain recombines TRBV16 with TRBJ1-5, with TRBD1 matching over 7 bases. Trimming took 4 bases from V and 4 from J; bases not matched to a gene: 4. Germline CDR1 is KGHSY and CDR2 is FQNENV. CDR3 length: 14 amino acids. The CDR3 protein is CASSRTGANQPQHF. In DNA form, the CDR3 reads TGTGCCAGCAGCCGAACAGGGGCGAATCAGCCCCAGCATTTT.

The J gene is TRBJ2-3, the V gene TRBV4-2; TRBD1 agrees at 9 bases. This CDR3 spans 17 amino acids. Germline values: CDR1 LGHNA, CDR2 YNFKEQ. Losses at the gene ends were 1 base for V and 2 bases for J; bases not matched to a gene: 7. CDR3 in DNA: TGTGCCAGCAGCCAAGTTCCCGGGACAGGGTCCACAGATACGCAGTATTTT. It is translated as CASSQVPGTGSTDTQYF.

CDR3 sequence: CASSSPDGNTIYF. The CDR3 bases are TGCGCCAGCAGCAGCCCGGACGGAAACACCATATATTTT. The V and J genes are TRBV5-1 and TRBJ1-3, with D unclear. CDR3 length: 13 residues. V was trimmed by 4 bases and J by 4 bases, leaving 9 bases between them. The germline V gene has CDR1 SGHRS and CDR2 YFSETQ.

The chain combines TRBV4-3 with TRBJ1-2, with D possibly being TRBD1 (5 bases). CDR1 is LGHNA and CDR2 is YSLEER in the germline V gene. With 0 bases removed from V and 2 bases from J, the gap between germline ends came to 10 bases. The CDR3 sequence is 15 residues long. The CDR3 loop is CASSQEAGRNYGYTF. The CDR3 DNA is TGCGCCAGCAGCCAAGAAGCGGGACGCAACTATGGCTACACCTTC.

The chain is built from TRBV4-1 and TRBJ2-3, with D possibly matching TRBD2 (5 bases). The length of the CDR3 is 14 residues. Trimming shortened V by 2 bases and J by 3 bases, and 9 bases separated the two germline ends. CDR1 and CDR2 (germline): MGHRA, YSYEKL. CDR3 sequence: CASSQPGSTDTQYF. Here the CDR3 DNA reads TGCGCCAGCAGCCAACCTGGGAGTACAGATACGCAGTATTTT.

The chain links TRBV7-2 to TRBJ1-1, with a weak D call TRBD1 (5 bases). Germline values: CDR1 SGHTA, CDR2 FQGNSA. The CDR3 is made up of 13 amino acids. Trimming took off 5 bases at V and 4 bases at J, with 11 bases between the two ends. This CDR3 is CASSRGWGTEAFF. CDR3 DNA sequence: TGTGCCAGCAGCCGGGGCTGGGGCACTGAAGCTTTCTTT. Supplemented by reference TRBV7-2 and TRBJ1-1, the full variable domain reads GAGVSQSPSNKVTEKGKDVELRCDPISGHTALYWYRQSLGQGLEFLIYFQGNSAPDKSGLPSDRFSAERTGGSVSTLTIQRTQQEDSAVYLCASSRGWGTEAFFGQGTRLTVV.

The gene calls are TRBV5-6 and TRBJ1-2; D might be TRBD1 (5 bases). CDR3 length: 15 amino acids. Germline lookup yields CDR1 SGHDT and CDR2 YYEEEE. Deletions cut 2 bases from V and 3 bases from J, with 14 bases between. The CDR3 nucleotides read TGTGCCAGCAGCTTTGTGCAGGGCAGGGACTATGGCTACACCTTC. It yields the protein CASSFVQGRDYGYTF.

The rearrangement joins TRBV28 to TRBJ2-5; TRBD1 aligns across 10 bases. CDR3 length: 15 residues. CDR1 is MDHEN, CDR2 SYDVKM, per germline. Trimming at V came to 5 bases and at J to 1 base, leaving 4 bases not matched to a gene. The CDR3 DNA is TGTGCCAGCAGTGGACAGGGGGGATTCCAAGAGACCCAGTACTTC. Translation: CASSGQGGFQETQYF. Based on the CDR3 plus reference TRBV28 and TRBJ2-5, the full variable domain is DVKVTQSSRYLVKRTGEKVFLECVQDMDHENMFWYRQDPGLGLRLIYFSYDVKMKEKGDIPEGYSVSREKKERFSLILESASTNQTSMYLCASSGQGGFQETQYFGPGTRLLVL.

This chain connects TRBV19 to TRBJ1-2; 7 nucleotides agree with TRBD1. The CDR3 contains 14 residues. The junction had 5 bases not matched to a gene; V was cut back by 7 bases and J by 0 bases. Germline V gene data show CDR1 as LNHDA and CDR2 as SQIVND (reference sequence). The CDR3 loop is CASKRGLANYGYTF. The CDR3 nucleotides are TGTGCCAGTAAGAGGGGGCTAGCTAACTATGGCTACACCTTC.